The present entry profiles one TCR beta chain with its context. The data originate from a study of radiotherapy plus CTLA-4 blockade in lung cancer. CDR1 and CDR2 (germline): SGHRS, YFSETQ. The V gene end was trimmed by 0 bases and the J gene end by 7 bases; junction bases not matched to a gene: 12. The length of the CDR3 is 17 residues. Method: immunoSEQ multiplex PCR; TCRdb's copy keeps in-frame clones and lacks some. Counted here are approximately 83,000 clones, under 80% occurring once; the ten biggest clones make up under 4.5%. The genes are TRBV5-1 and TRBJ2-1; 8 bases map to TRBD2. Here the sequenced sample was peripheral blood, taken from a patient treated with radiotherapy plus ipilimumab. This clonotype was sampled from a human donor with non-small cell lung cancer who had a partial response to radiotherapy plus ipilimumab. Some clones in this sample may be carry-over from other donors' samples. DNA for the CDR3: TGCGCCAGCAGCTTGGTTAACTCGGGGGGGCGTGGAAATGAGCAGTTCTTC. The encoded protein is CASSLVNSGGRGNEQFF. Full variable domain (remainder filled in from reference TRBV5-1 and TRBJ2-1): KAGVTQTPRYLIKTRGQQVTLSCSPISGHRSVSWYQQTPGQGLQFLFEYFSETQRNKGNFPGRFSGRQFSNSRSEMNVSTLELGDSALYLCASSLVNSGGRGNEQFFGPGTRLTVL.